This T cell receptor beta chain was obtained from a study of T cells after posttransplantation cyclophosphamide. A marrow graft followed busulfan-fludarabine conditioning, with cyclophosphamide on days +3 and +4. TCRdb keeps only in-frame clones here, not all; method: immunoSEQ multiplex PCR. Among about 6,700 clones, roughly 77% were seen once, and the ten largest hold 20%. V was clipped by 1 base and J by 7 bases, with 11 bases between them. This CDR3 comprises 13 residues. This clone was counted a few times. The antigen is unknown. Findings of the study overall: Skin or GI-infiltrating T cells shared few TRB sequences with blood.

The chain couples TRBV5-3 to TRBJ1-1; D remains ambiguous. TRBV5-3 is known as an ORF, though its function is uncertain. The TCR was taken from a female patient between 50 and 60 years old who received an allogeneic stem cell transplant from a related donor, was CMV-positive, and had no GVHD. Some of these T cells may belong to the graft donor. Sequenced material: PBMCs, taken after allogeneic stem cell transplant with posttransplant cyclophosphamide. In DNA form, the CDR3 reads TGTGCCAGAAGCTTGCGTTTCGGGGATGAAGCTTTCTTT. It yields the protein CARSLRFGDEAFF.